The source of this TCR beta chain is a study of beta chain features in type 1 diabetes. About the research overall: All of the samples together had 107,917,701 sorted cells examined.

This clone was seen more than once but under ten times. Germline V gene sequence: CDR1 SGHTA, CDR2 FQGNSA. The CDR3 has 14 residues. V shed 3 bases and J shed 1 base, with 7 bases lying between them. What was sequenced were expressed TCRB transcripts, since all of the isolated RNA had been reverse transcribed. Data came from immunoSEQ multiplex PCR; TCRdb stores just in-frame clones and leaves some out. The sample records 400,000 to 450,000 clones, more than 11% being singletons. This TCR was sampled from a man younger than 40 in good health. Sequenced material: naive CD4+ T cells from blood. The genes are TRBV7-2 and TRBJ2-4; unclear D gene. CDR3 protein: CASSFTVAKNIQYF. The CDR3 DNA follows: TGTGCCAGCAGCTTTACCGTTGCCAAAAACATTCAGTACTTC.